The 13 T cell receptor beta chains given below trace back to one sample, sequenced in a study of shared clonotypes between healthy human individuals. Libraries were prepared by immunoSEQ multiplex PCR; TCRdb keeps only in-frame clonotypes and omits some of them. Of 450,000 to 500,000 clones listed, about 82% are singletons. Input material: PBMCs. The receptors shown here come from a woman aged 40 to 50 in good health. Some clones in this sample may be carry-over from other donors' samples.

The chain couples TRBV6-6 to TRBJ2-3; TRBD1 agrees at 7 bases. The ends lost 4 bases at V and 6 bases at J; junction bases unmatched: 4. Looked up from germline, CDR1 is MNHNY and CDR2 is SVGAGI (reference sequence). CDR3 length: 13 amino acids. Here the CDR3 reads CASSFDRVDTQYF. In DNA, the CDR3 is TGTGCCAGCAGTTTCGACAGGGTGGATACGCAGTATTTT.

The chain employs TRBV11-2 and TRBJ2-2; unclear D gene. The CDR3 sequence is 15 residues long. CDR1 is SGHAT, CDR2 FQNNGV, per germline. Trimming took 4 bases from V and 8 from J, leaving 17 bases between them. DNA for the CDR3: TGTGCCAGCAGCTCAATTACCGGACCTACAGGGGAGCTGTTTTTT. Translated, it gives CASSSITGPTGELFF.

This clone was seen once. The CDR3 bases are TGTGCCAGCAGCTTATCTGCCTCCTACGAGCAGTACTTC. This sequence encodes CASSLSASYEQYF. This chain links TRBV7-2 with TRBJ2-7; D gene unclear. CDR3 length: 13 residues. Germline V gives CDR1 SGHTA, CDR2 FQGNSA. V gave up 2 bases and J gave up 0 bases, with 5 bases separating them.

J is TRBJ1-1 and V is TRBV4-2; the D gene is possibly TRBD1 (5 bases). Germline V gene sequence: CDR1 LGHNA, CDR2 YNFKEQ. With 1 base removed from V and 9 bases from J, the gap between germline ends came to 9 bases. This CDR3 is 12 amino acids long. CDR3 in DNA: TGTGCCAGCAGCCAAGGGGGGGGAAAAGCTTTCTTT. Protein sequence: CASSQGGGKAFF.

This sequence joins TRBV15 and TRBJ2-7, with D tentatively TRBD2 (5 bases). Trimming took off 2 bases at V and 2 bases at J, with 13 bases between the two ends. CDR1 LNHNV and CDR2 YYDKDF come from the germline V gene (reference sequence). The CDR3 totals 15 residues. CDR3 sequence reads: CATSRRSGGPYEQYF. As DNA, the CDR3 is TGTGCCACCAGCAGAAGGTCGGGCGGGCCCTACGAGCAGTACTTC.

The rearrangement joins TRBV13 to TRBJ1-1, with D possibly matching TRBD1 (6 bases). The germline V and J ends were trimmed by 7 bases and 4 bases, with 25 bases remaining between them. CDR1 is PRHDT and CDR2 is FYEKMQ in the germline V gene (reference sequence). The CDR3 spans 17 residues. CDR3 bases: TGTGCCAGCATCCCGTCCCTCAGGGGTCGCAGTACCACTGAAGCTTTCTTT. Translation: CASIPSLRGRSTTEAFF.

The V call is TRBV18, the J call TRBJ1-2; D uncertain. CDR1 and CDR2 (germline): KGHSH, LQKENI. The V gene lost 0 bases and the J gene lost 8 bases, with 13 bases spanning the gap. The CDR3 runs 14 residues. CDR3 loop: CASSPPNREEGYTF. In nucleotides, the CDR3 is TGTGCCAGCTCACCACCGAACCGGGAGGAGGGCTACACCTTC.

J is TRBJ2-7 and V is TRBV29-1; 8 nucleotides align to TRBD1. Germline V gene lookup returns CDR1 SQVTM and CDR2 ANQGSEA. Trimming at V came to 6 bases and at J to 6 bases, leaving 7 bases not matched to a gene. This CDR3 is 12 amino acids long. CDR3: CSVGQGSGEQYF. The DNA for the CDR3 is TGCAGCGTCGGACAGGGATCGGGCGAGCAGTACTTC.

The chain couples TRBV21-1 to TRBJ2-3; the table calls TRBD2, which could not be checked here. TRBV21-1 is given as a pseudogene. This CDR3 comprises 17 residues. The CDR3 nucleotides are TGTGCCAGCAGCACCCGACTAGCGGGAGGGCCGACAGATACGCAGTATTTT. Its translation is CASSTRLAGGPTDTQYF.

V usage is TRBV30 and J usage is TRBJ2-5; the D gene is possibly TRBD2 (6 bases). This CDR3 is 15 amino acids long. Trimming took off 3 bases at V and 3 bases at J, with 17 bases between the two ends. Per the germline V gene, CDR1 is GTSNPN and CDR2 is SVGIG (reference sequence). CDR3 amino acids: CAWRSKLGEEETQYF. The CDR3 DNA reads as TGTGCCTGGAGAAGTAAGTTGGGGGAGGAAGAGACCCAGTACTTC.

The chain is built from TRBV5-1 and TRBJ2-5, with 9 bases identical to TRBD2. The CDR3 has 17 residues. Trimming at V came to 0 bases and at J to 5 bases, leaving 11 bases not matched to a gene. Germline V gene data show CDR1 as SGHRS and CDR2 as YFSETQ. Written as DNA, the CDR3 is TGCGCCAGCAGCTTGGAGCCAGCGGGAGGATTTGGGGAGACCCAGTACTTC. Translating it yields CASSLEPAGGFGETQYF.

This clone was found once. Other DNA sequences from this sample encode an identical CDR3 as well. The chain employs TRBV5-1 and TRBJ2-2, with 13 bases that match TRBD2. The CDR3 extends over 16 amino acids. With V trimmed by 0 bases and J by 5 bases, 1 base remained unmatched. Germline V gives CDR1 SGHRS, CDR2 YFSETQ. The CDR3 coding sequence is TGCGCCAGCAGCTTGGGACTAGCGGGAGGTACCGGGGAGCTGTTTTTT. It translates to CASSLGLAGGTGELFF.

The CDR3 region is CASSTENSNQPQHF. The CDR3 DNA reads TGTGCCAGCAGCACGGAGAATAGCAATCAGCCCCAGCATTTT. The chain combines TRBV7-8 with TRBJ1-5, with D hard to call. The CDR3 totals 14 residues. The V end lost 5 bases, the J end lost 0 bases, and 8 bases lay between the germline ends. The germline V gene encodes CDR1 SGHVS and CDR2 FQNEAQ.